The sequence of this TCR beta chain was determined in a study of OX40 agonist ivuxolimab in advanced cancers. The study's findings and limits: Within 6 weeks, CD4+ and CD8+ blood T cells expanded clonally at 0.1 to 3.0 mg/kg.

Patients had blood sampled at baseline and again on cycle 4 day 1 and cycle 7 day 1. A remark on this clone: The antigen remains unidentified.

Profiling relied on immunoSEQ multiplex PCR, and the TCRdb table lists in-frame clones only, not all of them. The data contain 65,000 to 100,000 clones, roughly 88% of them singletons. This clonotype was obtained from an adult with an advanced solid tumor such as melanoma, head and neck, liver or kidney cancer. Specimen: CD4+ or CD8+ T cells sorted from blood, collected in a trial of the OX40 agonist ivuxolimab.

CDR3: CASSSSSGSGYEQYF. The CDR3 nucleotides are TGTGCCAGCAGCTCCAGCAGCGGGAGTGGGTACGAGCAGTACTTC. V and J are TRBV11-2 and TRBJ2-7; 8 bases line up with TRBD2. J was trimmed by 4 bases and V by 4 bases; bases with no gene match: 9. Per the germline V gene, CDR1 is SGHAT and CDR2 is FQNNGV. The CDR3 has 15 amino acids.